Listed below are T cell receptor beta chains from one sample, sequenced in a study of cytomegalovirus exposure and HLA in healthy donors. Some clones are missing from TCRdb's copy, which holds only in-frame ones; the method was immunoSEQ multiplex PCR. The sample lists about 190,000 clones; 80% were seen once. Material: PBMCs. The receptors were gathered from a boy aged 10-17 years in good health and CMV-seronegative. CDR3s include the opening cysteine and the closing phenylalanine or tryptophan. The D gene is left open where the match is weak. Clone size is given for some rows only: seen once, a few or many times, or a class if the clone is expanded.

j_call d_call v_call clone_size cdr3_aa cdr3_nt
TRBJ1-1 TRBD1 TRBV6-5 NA CASSYRQGLVTEAFF TGTGCCAGCAGTTATAGACAGGGGTTAGTAACTGAAGCTTTCTTT
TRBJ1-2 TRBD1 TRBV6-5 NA CASGTGIIGGYTF TGTGCCAGCGGGACAGGGATCATTGGTGGCTACACCTTC
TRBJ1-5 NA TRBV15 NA CATSTSIRVHSNQPQHF TGTGCCACCAGCACCTCGATCAGGGTACATAGCAATCAGCCCCAGCATTTT
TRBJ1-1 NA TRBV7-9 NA CASSLGRRVMNTEAFF TGTGCCAGCAGCTTAGGTCGGCGGGTCATGAACACTGAAGCTTTCTTT
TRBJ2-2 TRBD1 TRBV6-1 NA CASSPDRANTGELFF TGTGCCAGCAGTCCGGACAGGGCCAACACCGGGGAGCTGTTTTTT
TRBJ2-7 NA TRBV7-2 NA CASSLASLEGSYEQYF TGTGCCAGCAGCTTAGCGTCCCTAGAGGGCTCCTACGAGCAGTACTTC
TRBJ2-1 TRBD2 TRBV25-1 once CASSDGGDSGISYNEQFF TGTGCCAGCAGTGATGGGGGAGATAGCGGGATCTCCTACAATGAGCAGTTCTTC
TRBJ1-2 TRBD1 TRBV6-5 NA CASSYDIQGASNGYTF TGTGCCAGCAGTTACGATATCCAGGGGGCGTCTAATGGCTACACCTTC
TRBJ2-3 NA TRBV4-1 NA CASSQATDTQYF TGCGCCAGCAGCCAAGCTACAGATACGCAGTATTTT
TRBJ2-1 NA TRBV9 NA CASSGAGYNEQFF TGTGCCAGCAGCGGAGCAGGATACAATGAGCAGTTCTTC
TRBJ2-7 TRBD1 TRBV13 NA CASSPQGDSYEQYF TGTGCCAGCAGCCCACAGGGGGATTCCTACGAGCAGTACTTC
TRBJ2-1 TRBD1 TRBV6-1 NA CASSEDLRQGGEQFF TGTGCCAGCAGTGAAGACCTTAGACAGGGTGGTGAGCAGTTCTTC
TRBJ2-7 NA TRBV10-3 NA CATGKGSHAGSSEQYF TGTGCCACCGGAAAGGGGTCCCACGCCGGGAGTAGCGAGCAGTACTTC
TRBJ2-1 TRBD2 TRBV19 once CASSGPSGRALNEQFF TGTGCCAGTAGTGGTCCTAGCGGGAGGGCCCTCAATGAGCAGTTCTTC
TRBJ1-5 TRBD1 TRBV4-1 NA CASSRTGDSNQPQHF TGCGCCAGCAGCCGGACAGGGGATAGCAATCAGCCCCAGCATTTT
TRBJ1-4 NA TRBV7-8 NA CASSPLPRGLATNEKLFF TGTGCCAGCAGCCCACTCCCCCGAGGTCTTGCAACTAATGAAAAACTGTTTTTT
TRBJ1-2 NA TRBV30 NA CAWIPFPGAQAGYGYTF TGTGCCTGGATACCTTTCCCAGGGGCCCAGGCGGGCTATGGCTACACCTTC
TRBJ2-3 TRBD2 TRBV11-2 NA CASSLDPSGGLTDTQYF TGTGCCAGCAGCTTAGATCCCAGCGGGGGGCTCACAGATACGCAGTATTTT
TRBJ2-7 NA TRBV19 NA CASSGVYRSSYEQYF TGTGCCAGTAGTGGGGTATACAGGAGCTCCTACGAGCAGTACTTC
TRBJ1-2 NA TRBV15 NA CATSPLDWAFDYGYTF TGTGCCACCAGCCCACTGGATTGGGCATTCGACTATGGCTACACCTTC
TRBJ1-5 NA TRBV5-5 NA CASSFPGAGQPQHF TGTGCCAGCAGCTTCCCAGGGGCCGGTCAGCCCCAGCATTTT
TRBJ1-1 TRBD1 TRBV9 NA CASSVTGEDTEAFF TGTGCCAGCAGCGTAACAGGGGAGGACACTGAAGCTTTCTTT
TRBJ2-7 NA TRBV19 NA CASSLGTWESYEQYF TGTGCCAGTAGCCTTGGTACGTGGGAGAGCTACGAGCAGTACTTC
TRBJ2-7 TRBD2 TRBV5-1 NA CASSLGLAGPPYEQYF TGCGCCAGCAGCTTGGGGCTAGCGGGGCCGCCCTACGAGCAGTACTTC
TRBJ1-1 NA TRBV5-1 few CASSLTGTNTEAFF TGCGCCAGCAGCTTGACAGGGACGAACACTGAAGCTTTCTTT
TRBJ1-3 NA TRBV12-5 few CASGWWTVPAGNTIYF TGTGCTAGTGGTTGGTGGACAGTCCCTGCTGGAAACACCATATATTTT
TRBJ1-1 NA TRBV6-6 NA CASRTPRRVNTEAFF TGTGCCAGCAGAACCCCCCGACGGGTGAACACTGAAGCTTTCTTT
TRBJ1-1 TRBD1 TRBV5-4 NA CASSMGDRGRFEAFF TGTGCCAGCAGTATGGGGGACAGGGGGCGATTTGAAGCTTTCTTT
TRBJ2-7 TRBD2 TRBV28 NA CASSLLAGVSYEQYF TGTGCCAGCAGTTTATTAGCGGGAGTCTCCTACGAGCAGTACTTC
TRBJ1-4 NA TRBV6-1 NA CASSEAPQGSTNEKLFF TGTGCCAGCAGTGAAGCTCCACAGGGATCCACTAATGAAAAACTGTTTTTT
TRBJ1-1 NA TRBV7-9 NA CASSLSMNTEAFF TGTGCCAGCAGCTTATCTATGAACACTGAAGCTTTCTTT
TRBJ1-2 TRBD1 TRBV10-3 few CAISPGQLYGYTF TGTGCCATCAGTCCGGGACAGCTCTATGGCTACACCTTC
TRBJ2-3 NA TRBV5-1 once CASSLEGSGSTDTQYF TGCGCCAGCAGCTTGGAGGGTAGCGGTAGCACAGATACGCAGTATTTT
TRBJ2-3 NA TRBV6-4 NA CASSDSEIPGTDTQYF TGTGCCAGCAGTGACTCGGAGATTCCGGGCACAGATACGCAGTATTTT
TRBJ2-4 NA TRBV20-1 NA CSARVTAIQYF TGCAGTGCTAGAGTGACAGCCATTCAGTACTTC